These 31 T cell receptor beta chains originate from one sample sequenced in a study of T-cell reconstitution after alpha-beta-depleted transplantation in children (dated by TCRdb to the mid-2010s). Libraries were constructed by PCR. Sequencing was performed on an Illumina HiSeq 2500. TCR library preparation used molecular barcoding, with unique molecular identifiers applied to normalize quantification of the TCRbeta repertoire. The public sequencing data were trimmed at Q25 with fastp and processed into clonotypes with MiXCR by TCRdb, which kept only in-frame beta chains. Entries that share a CDR3 protein sequence are merged under the most common genes and DNA. The sample table holds 450,000 to 500,000 distinct CDR3 sequences, of which approximately 12% were seen once. The biggest ten clones account for 5% to 6% of the sample. The material was PBMCs from the stem cell graft donor, obtained from the stem cell graft. These receptor sequences come from a human donor who donated a stem cell graft to a child with combined immunodeficiency.

This clonotype was observed a few times. V is TRBV27 and J is TRBJ2-7; 8 bases are a match to TRBD2. V lost 4 bases and J lost 7; bases outside the gene matches: 9. Germline CDR1 MNHEY, CDR2 SMNVEV (reference sequence). The CDR3 sequence is 14 residues long. The CDR3 DNA follows: TGTGCCAGCAGTTCGGGACTAGTCTTGGGAGAGCAGTACTTC. Protein sequence: CASSSGLVLGEQYF.

This clonotype has just a few counts. The J gene is TRBJ1-5, the V gene TRBV20-1; 10 bases agree with TRBD1. CDR1 is DFQATT and CDR2 is SNEGSKA in the germline V gene (reference sequence). This CDR3 has 18 amino acids. The V and J ends lost 0 bases and 0 bases, in that order; junction bases with no gene match: 8. Here the CDR3 reads CSAREAGQGYYSNQPQHF. The DNA for the CDR3 is TGCAGTGCTAGAGAGGCGGGACAGGGGTACTATAGCAATCAGCCCCAGCATTTT.

This clonotype has just a few counts. The chain recombines TRBV29-1 with TRBJ2-1, with D perhaps being TRBD1 or TRBD2 (5 bases each). Per germline, CDR1 SQVTM and CDR2 ANQGSEA. Trimming pared 3 bases from V and 2 bases from J, leaving 8 bases between. There are 13 residues in the CDR3. DNA of the CDR3: TGCAGCGTTGAGGGGGATCCCTACAATGAGCAGTTCTTC. Its protein is CSVEGDPYNEQFF.

This clonotype occurred a few times. The V gene is TRBV12-5, the J gene TRBJ2-5; TRBD1 aligns across 7 bases. Per germline, CDR1 LGHNT and CDR2 FRNRAP. CDR3 length: 14 residues. V was clipped by 6 bases and J by 4 bases; unmatched bases: 8. The CDR3 DNA reads TGTGCTAGTGGGTCGACAGGGCCGGGAGAGACCCAGTACTTC. It specifies CASGSTGPGETQYF.

This clonotype was counted a few times. CDR3 loop: CASSQGTSLAKNIQYF. The DNA for the CDR3 is TGCGCCAGCAGCCAAGGGACGTCTCTAGCCAAAAACATTCAGTACTTC. The V call is TRBV4-3, the J call TRBJ2-4, with D unclear. This CDR3 is 16 amino acids long. V dropped 1 base and J dropped 0 bases, with 10 bases sitting between them. Per germline, CDR1 LGHNA and CDR2 YSLEER.

The chain has TRBV27 and TRBJ2-1; D possibly uses TRBD1 or TRBD2 (5 bases each). The ends were cut back, 5 bases at V and 5 bases at J, with 19 bases in the middle. The CDR3 has 16 residues. The germline gives CDR1 MNHEY, CDR2 SMNVEV (reference sequence). CDR3 coding DNA: TGTGCCAGCAGTCCTACACGGGGCTCCCGGGACAATGAGCAGTTCTTC. Its protein product is CASSPTRGSRDNEQFF.

This clonotype was detected ten times or more. The CDR3 here is CSVVRDTQYF. CDR3 sequence (DNA): TGCAGCGTTGTAAGGGATACGCAGTATTTT. V is TRBV29-1 and J is TRBJ2-3; D remains ambiguous. V was cut by 4 bases and J by 6 bases, with 5 bases left in between. The germline V gene has CDR1 SQVTM and CDR2 ANQGSEA. The CDR3 covers 10 residues.

The J gene is TRBJ2-7, the V gene TRBV5-1; D may be TRBD1 (6 bases). V shed 5 bases and J shed 0 bases, with 15 bases lying between them. This CDR3 contains 15 residues. In germline, CDR1 is SGHRS, CDR2 YFSETQ. The CDR3 here is CASRTGTPSSYEQYF. CDR3 sequence (DNA): TGCGCCAGCAGGACCGGGACACCGAGCTCCTACGAGCAGTACTTC.

The table lists this clonotype with a few counts. The gene calls are TRBV6-1 and TRBJ1-2; 8 bases are shared with TRBD1. This CDR3 spans 13 amino acids. The junction had 4 bases not matched to a gene; V was cut back by 6 bases and J by 4 bases. CDR1 and CDR2 (germline): MNHNS, SASEGT. The CDR3 nucleotides are TGTGCCAGCAGAGAGACAGGGGCCTATGGCTACACCTTC. This sequence encodes CASRETGAYGYTF.

The chain links TRBV11-2 to TRBJ1-6, with D unclear. The CDR3 is 16 residues long. CDR1 and CDR2 (germline): SGHAT, FQNNGV. The germline V and J ends were trimmed by 2 bases and 0 bases, with 8 bases remaining between them. In DNA, the CDR3 is TGTGCCAGCAGCTTACGCCGGCGCTCCTATAATTCACCCCTCCACTTT. It is translated as CASSLRRRSYNSPLHF. The whole variable domain, remainder taken from reference TRBV11-2 and TRBJ1-6, is EAGVAQSPRYKIIEKRQSVAFWCNPISGHATLYWYQQILGQGPKLLIQFQNNGVVDDSQLPKDRFSAERLKGVDSTLKIQPAKLEDSAVYLCASSLRRRSYNSPLHFGNGTRLTVT.

This chain joins TRBV20-1 and TRBJ2-7; 8 nucleotides match TRBD1. V was pared by 3 bases and J by 1 base, with 2 bases of the junction left unmatched. CDR3 length: 13 amino acids. The germline CDR1 and CDR2 sequences are DFQATT and SNEGSKA (reference sequence). The CDR3 nucleotides read TGCAGTGCTAGCTGGACAGGGTCCTACGAGCAGTACTTC. It codes for CSASWTGSYEQYF.

This clonotype was seen repeatedly, ten times or more. The rearrangement links TRBV29-1 to TRBJ2-1; TRBD1 matches 7 bases. The germline V gene has CDR1 SQVTM and CDR2 ANQGSEA. V shed 6 bases, J shed 10 bases, and the junction held 15 bases outside the gene matches. This CDR3 has 14 amino acids. In DNA form, the CDR3 reads TGCAGCGTCCCCCGACAGGGTTTGACAGGGGAGCAGTTCTTC. This codes for CSVPRQGLTGEQFF.

V gene TRBV6-1 combines with J gene TRBJ2-3; 8 positions agree with TRBD2. The CDR3 is 14 residues long. V trimming: 6 bases; J trimming: 4 bases; junction bases outside the gene matches: 6. Germline lookup yields CDR1 MNHNS and CDR2 SASEGT. The CDR3 spells CASRSGLAADTQYF. The CDR3 DNA sequence: TGTGCCAGCAGGTCCGGACTAGCAGCAGATACGCAGTATTTT.

Only a few counts were recorded for this clonotype. The rearrangement joins TRBV7-3 to TRBJ2-3; 7 nucleotides line up with TRBD1. The CDR3 has 13 amino acids. Trimming took 5 bases from V and 6 from J; bases not matched to a gene: 5. Germline assignment: CDR1 SGHTA and CDR2 FQGTGA. This CDR3 is CASSATGLDTQYF. The CDR3 bases are TGTGCCAGCAGCGCGACAGGGCTGGATACGCAGTATTTT.

The sample holds many counts of this clonotype. The chain is built from TRBV5-1 and TRBJ2-2, with D uncertain. V shed 0 bases and J shed 1 base, with 7 bases lying between them. CDR3 size: 15 residues. CDR1 SGHRS and CDR2 YFSETQ come from the germline V gene. CDR3 protein: CASSLEAVNTGELFF. In nucleotides, the CDR3 is TGCGCCAGCAGCTTGGAGGCGGTGAACACCGGGGAGCTGTTTTTT.

The chain joins TRBV20-1 to TRBJ2-1; 11 bases map to TRBD2. Germline values: CDR1 DFQATT, CDR2 SNEGSKA (reference sequence). Trimming removed 6 bases from V and 4 bases from J; junction bases left unmatched: 14. This CDR3 spans 17 amino acids. CDR3 loop: CSAETLIAGGTYNEQFF. CDR3 nucleotides: TGCAGTGCCGAAACATTGATAGCGGGAGGGACATACAATGAGCAGTTCTTC.

Of note for this clonotype: An end of the junction differs from the germline gene, which may be a read error. V usage is TRBV7-9 and J usage is TRBJ1-2; D gene unclear. Germline V lookup: CDR1 SEHNR, CDR2 FQNEAQ (reference sequence). The CDR3 has 8 residues. The CDR3 DNA reads as TGTGCCAGCAGTTCAACCGCCTTC. This codes for CASSSTAF.

This chain joins TRBV7-8 and TRBJ1-1, with D possibly matching TRBD1 (5 bases). Germline CDR1 reads SGHVS; CDR2 reads FQNEAQ. Trimming cost V 4 bases and J 3 bases, with 9 bases left between them. The CDR3 sequence is 13 residues long. Here the CDR3 reads CASSSSRDTEAFF. DNA of the CDR3: TGTGCCAGCAGCTCTAGCAGGGACACTGAAGCTTTCTTT. The full variable domain, its missing parts supplied by reference TRBV7-8 and TRBJ1-1, is GAGVSQSPRYKVAKRGQDVALRCDPISGHVSLFWYQQALGQGPEFLTYFQNEAQLDKSGLPSDRFFAERPEGSVSTLKIQRTQQEDSAVYLCASSSSRDTEAFFGQGTRLTVV.

This clonotype was recorded at least ten times. This chain connects TRBV5-1 to TRBJ2-1; a weak D match, TRBD2 (7 bases). The germline V gene encodes CDR1 SGHRS and CDR2 YFSETQ. The ends were cut back, 4 bases at V and 0 bases at J, with 14 bases in the middle. The length of the CDR3 is 16 residues. The CDR3 DNA reads TGCGCCAGCAGCCATCTAGCGGACAGCTCCTACAATGAGCAGTTCTTC. This gives the protein CASSHLADSSYNEQFF.

The chain recombines TRBV7-2 with TRBJ2-5; perhaps TRBD2 as D (6 bases). Germline CDR1 reads SGHTA; CDR2 reads FQGNSA. This CDR3 region has 16 residues. Trimming shortened V by 4 bases and J by 0 bases, and 15 bases separated the two germline ends. The chain's CDR3 is CASSSPGLSYQETQYF. The CDR3 DNA reads as TGTGCCAGCAGCTCACCGGGACTCTCGTACCAAGAGACCCAGTACTTC.

The J gene is TRBJ2-5, the V gene TRBV14, with TRBD1 as a possible D gene (5 bases). Germline CDR1 SGHDN, CDR2 FVKESK. This CDR3 is built from 13 residues. The ends were cut back, 4 bases at V and 7 bases at J, with 13 bases in the middle. CDR3 sequence (DNA): TGTGCCAGCAGCCTACCGGCAGGGCGGACCCAGTACTTC. Its translation: CASSLPAGRTQYF.

This clonotype appeared a few times. The chain joins TRBV7-2 to TRBJ2-7; 9 bases line up with TRBD1. The CDR3 contains 15 residues. CDR1 is SGHTA, CDR2 FQGNSA, per germline. V shed 2 bases and J 4 bases; nucleotides not matched to a gene: 6. In nucleotides, the CDR3 is TGTGCCAGCAGCTTAAGTACAGGGGGCGGTTACGAGCAGTACTTC. Its protein product is CASSLSTGGGYEQYF.

This clonotype was counted ten times or more. The chain couples TRBV5-1 to TRBJ2-1; no clear D. This CDR3 has 15 amino acids. CDR1 SGHRS and CDR2 YFSETQ come from the germline V gene. V lost 0 bases, J lost 10 bases, and 17 bases lay in between. DNA for the CDR3: TGCGCCAGCAGCTTGGTGGACCCCAAGTACGGCGAGCAGTTCTTC. It specifies CASSLVDPKYGEQFF. The full variable domain, completed using reference TRBV5-1 and TRBJ2-1, is KAGVTQTPRYLIKTRGQQVTLSCSPISGHRSVSWYQQTPGQGLQFLFEYFSETQRNKGNFPGRFSGRQFSNSRSEMNVSTLELGDSALYLCASSLVDPKYGEQFFGPGTRLTVL.

This clonotype was counted between two and nine times. V is TRBV7-3 and J is TRBJ2-7; D unclear. CDR1 and CDR2 from the germline V gene are SGHTA and FQGTGA. CDR3 size: 13 residues. V dropped 0 bases and J dropped 5 bases, with 8 bases sitting between them. CDR3 loop: CASSLTGINEQYF. As DNA, the CDR3 is TGTGCCAGCAGCTTAACTGGTATTAACGAGCAGTACTTC.

This clonotype was detected a few times. The rearrangement joins TRBV7-9 to TRBJ2-5; TRBD1 is a possible D gene (5 bases). Germline CDR1 reads SEHNR; CDR2 reads FQNEAQ (reference sequence). This CDR3 has 15 amino acids. Trimming removed 3 bases at V and 1 base at J, with 12 bases between. The CDR3: CASSLPQGFQETQYF. DNA for the CDR3: TGTGCCAGCAGCTTGCCGCAGGGATTCCAAGAGACCCAGTACTTC.

This clonotype was counted only a few times. The chain employs TRBV20-1 and TRBJ2-1; no clear D gene. V dropped 4 bases and J dropped 8 bases, with 12 bases sitting between them. Germline values: CDR1 DFQATT, CDR2 SNEGSKA (reference sequence). This CDR3 region has 12 residues. The CDR3 protein is CSATETDYEQFF. The DNA for the CDR3 is TGCAGTGCTACGGAGACGGATTATGAGCAGTTCTTC.

V gene TRBV28 combines with J gene TRBJ2-1; no clear D gene. This CDR3 contains 13 residues. V lost 1 base, J lost 7 bases, and 8 bases lay in between. From germline, CDR1 is MDHEN and CDR2 SYDVKM. The CDR3 loop reads CASSLLWANEQFF. The CDR3 DNA follows: TGTGCCAGCAGTTTATTATGGGCGAATGAGCAGTTCTTC. The full variable domain, completed using reference TRBV28 and TRBJ2-1, is DVKVTQSSRYLVKRTGEKVFLECVQDMDHENMFWYRQDPGLGLRLIYFSYDVKMKEKGDIPEGYSVSREKKERFSLILESASTNQTSMYLCASSLLWANEQFFGPGTRLTVL.

This chain connects TRBV5-6 to TRBJ2-1; TRBD1 matches 8 bases. The length of the CDR3 is 14 residues. The trim removed 3 bases at V and 8 bases at J, leaving 7 bases unmatched. Germline values: CDR1 SGHDT, CDR2 YYEEEE. For the CDR3, the DNA is TGTGCCAGCAGCTACCCCAGCAGGGGGCATGAGCAGTTCTTC. Protein: CASSYPSRGHEQFF.

This clonotype was observed a few times. This chain connects TRBV29-1 to TRBJ2-1; D gene uncertain. The V gene's germline CDR1 is SQVTM and CDR2 ANQGSEA. V was pared by 6 bases and J by 0 bases, with 12 bases between. This CDR3 is 14 amino acids long. The DNA of the CDR3 is TGCAGCGTAGTCCCCGCGAGCTCCTACAATGAGCAGTTCTTC. Its protein product is CSVVPASSYNEQFF.

This clonotype was counted only a few times. The CDR3 does not close with the conserved phenylalanine or tryptophan, likely indicating a read error. The chain is built from TRBV28 and TRBJ1-2, with D possibly TRBD1 on 6 matching bases. The V and J ends lost 7 bases and 6 bases respectively, with 21 bases between them. The CDR3 is made up of 15 amino acids. Germline-derived CDR1 and CDR2 are MDHEN and SYDVKM. CDR3: CASKQTTGLEDGYTL. In DNA, the CDR3 is TGTGCCAGCAAACAAACGACAGGTTTAGAAGATGGCTACACCCTC.

This clonotype was recorded a few times. This chain connects TRBV19 to TRBJ2-1; a possible D gene is TRBD1 (5 bases). In germline, CDR1 is LNHDA, CDR2 SQIVND (reference sequence). The CDR3 has 14 amino acids. V was cut by 5 bases and J by 8 bases, with 16 bases left in between. In DNA form, the CDR3 reads TGTGCCAGTAGTCCAGGGTCAACCGGCTATGAGCAGTTCTTC. Its translation is CASSPGSTGYEQFF.